The 20 T cell receptor beta chains given below trace back to one sample, sequenced in a study of metastatic and nonmetastatic thyroid tumors (TCRdb year 2020). No treatment had been received by any patient before thyroid surgery. The library was built by means of PCR. The reads were generated on an Illumina HiSeq 4000. Starting from the raw public reads, TCRdb applied fastp trimming at Q25, assembled clones with MiXCR and retained in-frame beta chains. Counted in this sample were about 35,000 clones; over 25% of them appeared once. The top ten hold approximately 8% of the sample. The specimen sequenced was blood. The receptors were sampled from a female donor with papillary thyroid cancer or a benign thyroid nodule (not recorded which). Some clones in this sample may be carry-over from other donors' samples.

This clone was seen once. This sequence joins TRBV3-1 and TRBJ1-6; tentatively, D is TRBD1 (5 bases). The CDR3 covers 15 residues. Germline loops: CDR1 LGHDT, CDR2 YNNKEL (reference sequence). Deletions cut 3 bases from V and 3 bases from J, with 9 bases between. The DNA for the CDR3 is TGTGCCAGCAGCCATGGTCAGGGCTATAATTCACCCCTCCACTTT. Amino acid sequence: CASSHGQGYNSPLHF.

At least ten counts were recorded for this clone. The chain links TRBV7-8 to TRBJ1-2; D call uncertain. V dropped 0 bases and J dropped 4 bases, with 12 bases sitting between them. Germline assignment: CDR1 SGHVS and CDR2 FQNEAQ. This CDR3 spans 15 amino acids. DNA of the CDR3: TGTGCCAGCAGCTTAGCGCTGGCGTCCGGCTATGGCTACACCTTC. Translated, it gives CASSLALASGYGYTF.

The rearrangement uses TRBV19 and TRBJ2-1; the match to TRBD2 covers 8 bases. V lost 5 bases to trimming and J lost 3 bases; unmatched junction nucleotides: 6. The CDR3 contains 15 residues. The V gene's germline CDR1 is LNHDA and CDR2 SQIVND (reference sequence). The CDR3 region has the DNA TGTGCCAGTAGTCCCAGCGGGAGCCACTACAATGAGCAGTTCTTC. Translation: CASSPSGSHYNEQFF.

This clone was counted ten times or more. The chain recombines TRBV12-5 with TRBJ2-3; weak D call: TRBD2 (5 bases). Trimming stripped 1 base from V and 0 bases from J, with 8 bases between. The CDR3 sequence is 15 residues long. Germline lookup yields CDR1 LGHNT and CDR2 FRNRAP. CDR3 region: CASGLGSVSTDTQYF. The CDR3 region has the DNA TGTGCTAGTGGTTTGGGTAGCGTTAGCACAGATACGCAGTATTTT. Full variable domain (missing parts from reference TRBV12-5 and TRBJ2-3): DARVTQTPRHKVTEMGQEVTMRCQPILGHNTVFWYRQTMMQGLELLAYFRNRAPLDDSGMPKDRFSAEMPDATLATLKIQPSEPRDSAVYFCASGLGSVSTDTQYFGPGTRLTVL.

The count of this clone is one. The rearrangement joins TRBV5-1 to TRBJ2-3, with 10 nucleotides matching TRBD1. CDR1 SGHRS and CDR2 YFSETQ come from the germline V gene. J was trimmed by 3 bases and V by 4 bases; bases with no gene match: 5. The CDR3 has 15 amino acids. The CDR3 reads CASSAQGQGTDTQYF. CDR3 sequence (DNA): TGCGCCAGCAGCGCTCAGGGACAGGGGACAGATACGCAGTATTTT.

This clone was seen many times. The chain joins TRBV5-6 to TRBJ2-3, with 7 bases matching TRBD1. The CDR3 has 13 residues. V lost 3 bases, J lost 6 bases, and 4 bases stayed unmatched. The germline gives CDR1 SGHDT, CDR2 YYEEEE. The CDR3 region is CASSSLQGDTQYF. CDR3 bases: TGTGCCAGCAGCTCTTTACAGGGGGATACGCAGTATTTT.

The chain has TRBV11-2 and TRBJ1-1; D not resolved. Trimming removed 5 bases at V and 11 bases at J, with 15 bases between. CDR1 and CDR2 (germline): SGHAT, FQNNGV. This CDR3 has 12 amino acids. The chain's CDR3 is CASSPQFTAAFF. CDR3 sequence (DNA): TGTGCCAGCAGCCCACAATTTACAGCCGCTTTCTTT.

The chain is built from TRBV7-9 and TRBJ2-7; D is uncertain. Germline lookup yields CDR1 SEHNR and CDR2 FQNEAQ (reference sequence). Trimming took 1 base from V and 8 from J, leaving 6 bases between them. There are 11 residues in the CDR3. The CDR3, as DNA: TGTGCCAGCAGCTTAGAAAAGCAGCAGTACTTC. Its protein is CASSLEKQQYF.

This clone is medium-sized. J is TRBJ1-2 and V is TRBV20-1, with 7 bases matching TRBD1. V trimming: 6 bases; J trimming: 4 bases; junction bases outside the gene matches: 8. Germline V gives CDR1 DFQATT, CDR2 SNEGSKA (reference sequence). The CDR3 is 13 residues long. DNA of the CDR3: TGCAGTGCCCTAGCCCGGGACAGCTATGGCTACACCTTC. The encoded protein is CSALARDSYGYTF.

The rearrangement links TRBV9 to TRBJ1-6; the D is unclear. The ends were cut back, 7 bases at V and 0 bases at J, with 14 bases in the middle. CDR3 length equals 16 residues. Germline CDR1 SGDLS, CDR2 YYNGEE. CDR3 loop: CASHPLQSSYNSPLHF. Written as DNA, the CDR3 is TGTGCCAGCCATCCCCTCCAGAGCTCCTATAATTCACCCCTCCACTTT.

At least ten counts were recorded for this clone. The rearrangement joins TRBV9 to TRBJ1-2, with D perhaps matching TRBD1 (5 bases). The V end was cut by 0 bases, the J end by 3 bases, with 6 bases between. Germline-derived CDR1 and CDR2 are SGDLS and YYNGEE. The CDR3 consists of 13 residues. Written as DNA, the CDR3 is TGTGCCAGCAGCGTAGCGGGGGACTATGGCTACACCTTC. The encoded protein is CASSVAGDYGYTF.

This clone was found many times. At the DNA level, this CDR3 is encoded by other sequences in the same sample as well. This chain joins TRBV30 and TRBJ2-3; D call uncertain. Trimming pared 3 bases from V and 0 bases from J, leaving 4 bases between. The CDR3 has 12 residues. Germline V lookup: CDR1 GTSNPN, CDR2 SVGIG (reference sequence). CDR3 sequence: CAWRSSTDTQYF. The CDR3 DNA sequence: TGTGCCTGGAGATCTAGCACAGATACGCAGTATTTT. The whole variable domain, remainder taken from reference TRBV30 and TRBJ2-3, is SQTIHQWPATLVQPVGSPLSLECTVEGTSNPNLYWYRQAAGRGLQLLFYSVGIGQISSEVPQNLSASRPQDRQFILSSKKLLLSDSGFYLCAWRSSTDTQYFGPGTRLTVL.

On this clone: Relative to the germline gene, one junction end is altered; a read error may explain this. CDR3 amino acids: CSARVGGQGLHQPQHF. The DNA of the CDR3 is TGCAGCGCTAGAGTGGGGGGACAGGGGCTACATCAGCCCCAGCATTTT. The V call is TRBV20-1, the J call TRBJ1-5; the match to TRBD1 covers 10 bases. The CDR3 contains 16 residues. Germline V gene data show CDR1 as DFQATT and CDR2 as SNEGSKA (reference sequence).

A note on this clone: One end of the junction fails to match germline, which may point to a read error. V gene TRBV20-1 combines with J gene TRBJ2-3, with D unresolved. Germline V gene lookup returns CDR1 DFQATT and CDR2 SNEGSKA (reference sequence). This CDR3 is built from 13 residues. This chain's CDR3 is CSGLPHSTDTQHF. CDR3 sequence (DNA): TGCAGTGGGCTTCCCCACTCCACAGATACGCAGCACTTT.

This clone has only a few counts. This chain joins TRBV11-2 and TRBJ1-6; no definite D call. The CDR3 consists of 17 residues. CDR1 SGHAT and CDR2 FQNNGV come from the germline V gene. V was pared by 2 bases and J by 1 base, with 12 bases between. The CDR3 sequence: CASSLHGLRSYNSPLHF. The CDR3 region has the DNA TGTGCCAGCAGCTTACATGGGCTCAGATCCTATAATTCACCCCTCCACTTT.

This clone came up a few times. V usage is TRBV6-5 and J usage is TRBJ2-2, with TRBD2 matching over 8 bases. The CDR3 totals 15 residues. Germline loops: CDR1 MNHEY, CDR2 SVGAGI. The junction had 7 bases not matched to a gene; V was cut back by 4 bases and J by 6 bases. This CDR3 reads CASSSQTGGAGELFF. The DNA of the CDR3 is TGTGCCAGCAGTTCTCAAACGGGAGGGGCCGGGGAGCTGTTTTTT.

The chain combines TRBV24-1 with TRBJ2-1; D might be TRBD2 (7 bases). Germline V lookup: CDR1 KGHDR, CDR2 SFDVKD. V was pared by 5 bases and J by 8 bases, with 18 bases between. The CDR3 extends over 15 amino acids. The CDR3, as DNA: TGTGCCACCAGTGTTGGGTGGGGGGGCCGTGATGAGCAGTTCTTC. Protein: CATSVGWGGRDEQFF.

This clone has more than one count but fewer than ten. The gene calls are TRBV6-1 and TRBJ2-7; D tentatively reads TRBD1 or TRBD2 (5 bases each). V shed 8 bases and J shed 6 bases, with 17 bases lying between them. Germline values: CDR1 MNHNS, CDR2 SASEGT. The CDR3 contains 13 residues. The CDR3 spells CASQSDRRGEQYF. The CDR3 bases are TGTGCCAGCCAAAGCGACAGACGGGGCGAGCAGTACTTC.

This clone was counted at least ten times. CDR3 nucleotide sequence: TGTGCCAGCAGCTTGACAGCAGATGAGCAGTTCTTC. It codes for CASSLTADEQFF. The chain joins TRBV11-2 to TRBJ2-1, with D perhaps matching TRBD1 (5 bases). Trimming pared 3 bases from V and 8 bases from J, leaving 8 bases between. The CDR3 has 12 amino acids. In germline, CDR1 is SGHAT, CDR2 FQNNGV.

This clone was detected many times. The chain joins TRBV7-2 to TRBJ2-7, with a weak D call TRBD1 (5 bases). V shed 5 bases and J shed 0 bases, with 14 bases lying between them. Germline CDR1 and CDR2: SGHTA and FQGNSA. The CDR3 is 15 amino acids. CDR3 nucleotide sequence: TGTGCCAGCAGCGGAAGACAGTCCATCTCCTACGAGCAGTACTTC. Its translation: CASSGRQSISYEQYF.